These 12 T cell receptor beta chains originate from one sample sequenced in a study of blood T cell repertoires in COVID-19. Sequencing was performed with immunoSEQ multiplex PCR; in TCRdb, only in-frame clones are kept and a portion is missing. Here the sample spans about 190,000 clones, roughly nine tenths being singletons. The material sequenced was peripheral blood. Receptor source: a man aged 25 to 45 with acute or convalescent COVID-19.

In nucleotides, the CDR3 is TGTGCCAGCAGCCAGCCCAGATCAACTAATGAAAAACTGTTTTTT. Translated, it gives CASSQPRSTNEKLFF. This sequence joins TRBV3-1 (or the pseudogene TRBV3-2) and TRBJ1-4; D not resolved. With 3 bases removed from V and 0 bases from J, the gap between germline ends came to 8 bases. CDR1 LGHDT and CDR2 YNNKEL come from the germline V gene (reference sequence). The CDR3 extends over 15 amino acids.

The chain links TRBV7-3 to TRBJ1-2; 8 bases agree with TRBD1. Germline trimming cut 5 bases from V and 1 base from J; bases unmatched to any gene: 3. This CDR3 has 14 residues. In germline, CDR1 is SGHTA, CDR2 FQGTGA. The CDR3 loop is CASSPDRGNYGYTF. As DNA, the CDR3 is TGTGCCAGCAGCCCCGACAGGGGTAACTATGGCTACACCTTC.

The chain combines TRBV19 with TRBJ1-6, with 9 bases that match TRBD1. From germline, CDR1 is LNHDA and CDR2 SQIVND (reference sequence). CDR3 length equals 18 residues. V lost 7 bases, J lost 0 bases, and 10 bases stayed unmatched. CDR3 DNA sequence: TGTGCCAGTACGGCAGGACAGGGGTCGAGCTCCTATAATTCACCCCTCCACTTT. This gives the protein CASTAGQGSSSYNSPLHF.

For this clone: The sample carries other DNA sequences with the same CDR3. The chain joins TRBV3-1 (or the pseudogene TRBV3-2) to TRBJ2-3, with 9 bases matching TRBD2. The trim removed 0 bases at V and 3 bases at J, leaving 4 bases unmatched. Germline V CDR1 and CDR2: LGHDT, YNNKEL (reference sequence). This CDR3 is built from 16 residues. CDR3 nucleotide sequence: TGTGCCAGCAGCCAAGATAGGCTAGCGGGAACAGATACGCAGTATTTT. Protein product: CASSQDRLAGTDTQYF.

This chain links TRBV12-3 or TRBV12-4 with TRBJ2-5, with D perhaps TRBD1 (5 bases). Trimming cost V 8 bases and J 2 bases, with 9 bases left between them. This CDR3 spans 12 amino acids. The CDR3 DNA reads TGTGCCAGCGGGGCACGACAAGAGACCCAGTACTTC. This sequence encodes CASGARQETQYF.

The gene calls are TRBV9 and TRBJ2-7, with 7 bases fitting TRBD1. CDR1 SGDLS and CDR2 YYNGEE come from the germline V gene. Trimming took 3 bases from V and 7 from J; bases not matched to a gene: 10. The CDR3 contains 14 residues. The CDR3, as DNA: TGTGCCAGCAGCGCGACAGGGACCACTCAGGAGCAGTACTTC. Protein: CASSATGTTQEQYF.

V and J are TRBV30 and TRBJ1-1, with a weak D call TRBD1 (5 bases). The CDR3 length is 12 residues. V dropped 4 bases and J dropped 5 bases, with 11 bases sitting between them. Germline V gene sequence: CDR1 GTSNPN, CDR2 SVGIG (reference sequence). CDR3 DNA: TGTGCCTGGATTGGTAGGGGTACTGAAGCTTTCTTT. It specifies CAWIGRGTEAFF.

The genes are TRBV7-2 and TRBJ2-7; possible D gene TRBD2, 7 bases. Trimming shortened V by 5 bases and J by 4 bases, and 15 bases separated the two germline ends. Looked up from germline, CDR1 is SGHTA and CDR2 is FQGNSA. The CDR3 consists of 14 residues. The CDR3 sequence is CASSPQGRGYEQYF. The CDR3 DNA reads as TGTGCCAGCAGCCCTCAGGGGCGGGGGTACGAGCAGTACTTC.

The J gene is TRBJ1-1, the V gene TRBV15, with D maybe TRBD1 (5 bases). Trimming left V 4 bases short and J 1 base short, with 10 bases between. This CDR3 is 14 amino acids long. The germline gives CDR1 LNHNV, CDR2 YYDKDF (reference sequence). The CDR3 DNA is TGTGCCACCAGCACGTTAGGACAGAACACTGAAGCTTTCTTT. This sequence encodes CATSTLGQNTEAFF.

The chain links TRBV7-9 to TRBJ2-1; D is ambiguous. The CDR3 is 12 amino acids. Germline CDR1 reads SEHNR; CDR2 reads FQNEAQ (reference sequence). Trimming removed 5 bases at V and 5 bases at J, with 7 bases between. CDR3 DNA sequence: TGTGCCAGCAGCCCAACTAACAATGAGCAGTTCTTC. This encodes CASSPTNNEQFF.

The chain links TRBV18 to TRBJ1-5; maybe TRBD1 (6 bases). V lost 3 bases to trimming and J lost 6 bases, with 12 bases between them. The germline V gene has CDR1 KGHSH and CDR2 LQKENI. The CDR3 is made up of 14 amino acids. This CDR3 is CASSPQGSGQPQHF. CDR3 DNA: TGTGCCAGCTCACCGCAGGGGAGTGGTCAGCCCCAGCATTTT.

The rearrangement uses TRBV25-1 and TRBJ2-5; 7 bases agree with TRBD2. Germline trimming cut 6 bases from V and 5 bases from J; bases unmatched to any gene: 3. The length of the CDR3 is 12 residues. In germline, CDR1 is MGHDK, CDR2 SYGVNS. CDR3 residues: CASRSGGETQYF. DNA of the CDR3: TGTGCCAGCAGGTCCGGGGGGGAGACCCAGTACTTC. The full variable domain, its missing parts supplied by reference TRBV25-1 and TRBJ2-5, is EADIYQTPRYLVIGTGKKITLECSQTMGHDKMYWYQQDPGMELHLIHYSYGVNSTEKGDLSSESTVSRIRTEHFPLTLESARPSHTSQYLCASRSGGETQYFGPGTRLLVL.